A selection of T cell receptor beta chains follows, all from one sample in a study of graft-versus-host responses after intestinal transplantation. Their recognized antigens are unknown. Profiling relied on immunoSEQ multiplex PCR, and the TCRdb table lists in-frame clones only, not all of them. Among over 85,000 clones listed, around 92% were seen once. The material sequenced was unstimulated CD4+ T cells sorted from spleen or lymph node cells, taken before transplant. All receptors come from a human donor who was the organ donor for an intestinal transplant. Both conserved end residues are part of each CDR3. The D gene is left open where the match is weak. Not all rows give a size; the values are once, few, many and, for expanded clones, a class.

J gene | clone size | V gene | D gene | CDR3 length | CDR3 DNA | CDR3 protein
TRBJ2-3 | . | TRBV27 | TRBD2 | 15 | TGTGCCAGCAGTGCTCAGCGGGGGGAGCAAGATACGCAGTATTTT | CASSAQRGEQDTQYF
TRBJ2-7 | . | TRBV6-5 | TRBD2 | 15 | TGTGCCAGCAGTGGGACTAGCGTGAGCTCCTACGAGCAGTACTTC | CASSGTSVSSYEQYF
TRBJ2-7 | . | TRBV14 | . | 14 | TGTGCCAGCAGCGCCCGAGGGCCTCCCTACGAGCAGTACTTC | CASSARGPPYEQYF
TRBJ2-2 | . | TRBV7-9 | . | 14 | TGTGCCAGCAGCCCGGACAGACACACCGGGGAGCTGTTTTTT | CASSPDRHTGELFF
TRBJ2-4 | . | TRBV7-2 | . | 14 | TGTGCCAGCAGTCTGGGGGGGCGGGTAAACATTCAGTACTTC | CASSLGGRVNIQYF
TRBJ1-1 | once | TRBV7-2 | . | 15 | TGTGCCAGCAGCCCGCAGCGGGCCGGGGCCTCTGAAGCTTTCTTT | CASSPQRAGASEAFF
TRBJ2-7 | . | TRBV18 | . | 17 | TGTGCCAGCTCACCACGAAGGCAATTAGGTGAGGCCTACGAGCAGTACTTC | CASSPRRQLGEAYEQYF
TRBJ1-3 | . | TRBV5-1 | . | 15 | TGCGCCAGCAGCTTGTCGGGGTTCTCTGGAAACACCATATATTTT | CASSLSGFSGNTIYF
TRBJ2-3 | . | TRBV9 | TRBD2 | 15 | TGTGCCAGCAGCGTAGCCGCTAGCGGAACGGATACGCAGTATTTT | CASSVAASGTDTQYF
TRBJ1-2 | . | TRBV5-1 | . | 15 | TGCGCCAGCAGCTTGGCTGCTGGGGGCGAGTTTGGCTACACCTTC | CASSLAAGGEFGYTF
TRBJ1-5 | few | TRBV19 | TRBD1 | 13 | TGTGCCAGTAGACCACAGGGGGAACAGCCCCAGCATTTT | CASRPQGEQPQHF
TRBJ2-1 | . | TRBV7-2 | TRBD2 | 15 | TGTGCCAGCAGCAGTTTAGCGGGGGCCTACAATGAGCAGTTCTTC | CASSSLAGAYNEQFF
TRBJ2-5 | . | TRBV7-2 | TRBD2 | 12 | TGTGCCAGCAGCCCCGACACGGGGGGCCAGTACTTC | CASSPDTGGQYF
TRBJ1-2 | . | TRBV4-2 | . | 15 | TGTGCCAGCAGCCAAGAATCGGGAGGGTCCTATGGCTACACCTTC | CASSQESGGSYGYTF
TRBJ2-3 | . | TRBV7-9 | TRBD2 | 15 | TGTGCCAGCAGCTTATTGGGGGGGAGCACAGATACGCAGTATTTT | CASSLLGGSTDTQYF
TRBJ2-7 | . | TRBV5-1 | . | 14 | TGCGCCAGCAGCTTCTGGGGGCCCTCCTACGAGCAGTACTTC | CASSFWGPSYEQYF
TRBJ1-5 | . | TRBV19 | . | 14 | TGTGCCAGTAGCAATACAGGGAATCGACAGCCCCAGCATTTT | CASSNTGNRQPQHF
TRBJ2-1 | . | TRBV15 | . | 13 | TGTGCCACCTCCGGGGGCTCCTACAATGAGCAGTTCTTC | CATSGGSYNEQFF
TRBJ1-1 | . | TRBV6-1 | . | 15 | TGTGCCAGCAGTGAAGGGTATAGGGGGAACACTGAAGCTTTCTTT | CASSEGYRGNTEAFF
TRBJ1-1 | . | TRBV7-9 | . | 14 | TGTGCCAGCAGCTTACAGGGAGGGAGAACTGAAGCTTTCTTT | CASSLQGGRTEAFF
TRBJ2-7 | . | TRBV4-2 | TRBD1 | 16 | TGTGCCAGCAGCCAAGGGGACAGGGATGAGGACTACGAGCAGTACTTC | CASSQGDRDEDYEQYF
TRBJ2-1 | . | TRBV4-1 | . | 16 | TGCGCCAGCAGCCAAGATCAGGGCAGGGTGGACAATGAGCAGTTCTTC | CASSQDQGRVDNEQFF
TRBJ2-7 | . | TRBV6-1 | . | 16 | TGTGCCAGCAGTGGACAGACAGGCGGTCGGAGATACGAGCAGTACTTC | CASSGQTGGRRYEQYF
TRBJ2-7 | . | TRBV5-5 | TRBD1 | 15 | TGTGCCAGCAGCTATGGGACAGCCTCGACCTACGAGCAGTACTTC | CASSYGTASTYEQYF
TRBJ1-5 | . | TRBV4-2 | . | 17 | TGTGCCAGCAGCTCCCAGGGTAGGGGAAGTAGCAATCAGCCCCAGCATTTT | CASSSQGRGSSNQPQHF